Below, one T cell receptor (beta chain) is given with its context. Its antigen is currently unknown. Gene names and germline match the mouse. Read coverage stops 3 residues before the CDR3 terminus; the germline J gene supplies the remainder. It was with CD4, CD8alpha, NKG2D, NKG2ACE and other markers that pooled cutaneous lymph node cells were sorted. These data originate in a study of CD8+ T cells in alopecia areata. Study findings and constraints: Across lesional scalp, and particularly alopecia totalis/universalis, clonality surpassed that of normal scalp. Alphabeta T cells residing in normal skin are also sequenced in scalp samples.

The CDR3 runs 13 residues. V was pared by 5 bases and J by 7 bases, with 2 bases of the junction left unmatched. CDR1 and CDR2 (germline): NSHNY, SYGAGN. RNA extraction was followed by reverse transcription into cDNA, which acted as the sequencing template. Profiled with immunoSEQ multiplex PCR; TCRdb holds only in-frame clones, not every one. Recorded here are more than 250,000 clones, none singletons. The material sequenced was CD4+ T cells sorted from a lymph node. The rearrangement joins TRBV13-1 to TRBJ1-6; the match to TRBD1 covers 8 bases. TRBJ1-6 is classed as an ORF, of uncertain function. This sequence originates from a C3H/HeJ mouse with alopecia areata. Mouse MHC haplotype: H2-k. The sequenced CDR3 bases are TGTGCCAGCAGGGGACAGGTCAATTCGCCC. Its translation: CASRGQVNSP. The whole CDR3 reads CASRGQVNSPLYF.